These T cell receptor beta chains were read from a single sample in a study of shared clonotypes between healthy human individuals. The repertoire was sequenced with immunoSEQ multiplex PCR; TCRdb's copy has only in-frame clones and lacks some. The table includes some 580,000 clones, roughly 98% detected once. Material for sequencing was naive CD8+ T cells sorted from blood. Receptors originate from a man aged 25 to 40 in good health. Both conserved end residues are part of each CDR3. The D gene is left open where the match is weak. The size entry is marked missing in some rows and otherwise reads once, few, many or a size class.

TRBJ2-2 | TRBV7-9 | TRBD1 | - | CASSLTGGVGELFF | TGTGCCAGCAGCTTAACAGGGGGCGTTGGGGAGCTGTTTTTT
TRBJ2-6 | TRBV9 | - | - | CASSATGTSSSGANVLTF | TGTGCCAGCAGCGCTACCGGGACAAGCAGCTCTGGGGCCAACGTCCTGACTTTC
TRBJ2-3 | TRBV29-1 | - | once | CSVRDRGWDSTDTQYF | TGCAGCGTTCGGGACCGAGGATGGGATAGCACAGATACGCAGTATTTT
TRBJ2-2 | TRBV7-2 | - | - | CASSLGFSRQELNTGELFF | TGTGCCAGCAGCTTAGGATTCAGTCGACAGGAGCTGAACACCGGGGAGCTGTTTTTT
TRBJ2-7 | TRBV4-3 | TRBD1 | - | CASSQDKDRESSEQYF | TGCGCCAGCAGCCAAGACAAAGACAGGGAGTCCTCCGAGCAGTACTTC
TRBJ2-2 | TRBV7-9 | - | once | CASSSLSTGELFF | TGTGCCAGCAGCTCACTCAGCACCGGGGAGCTGTTTTTT
TRBJ2-4 | TRBV28 | - | - | CASIGRGLAKNIQYF | TGTGCCAGCATTGGCCGCGGGTTAGCCAAAAACATTCAGTACTTC
TRBJ1-2 | TRBV5-6 | - | - | CASSLAQGYGYTF | TGTGCCAGCAGCTTGGCACAGGGTTACGGCTACACCTTC
TRBJ2-7 | TRBV9 | - | - | CASSVAGLPGYEQYF | TGTGCCAGCAGCGTTGCTGGCCTTCCCGGCTACGAGCAGTACTTC
TRBJ1-5 | TRBV2 | - | - | CASSEYGQSNQPQHF | TGTGCCAGCAGTGAATACGGCCAGAGCAATCAGCCCCAGCATTTT
TRBJ2-7 | TRBV28 | TRBD1 | - | CASSLGPTGVSYEQYF | TGTGCCAGCAGTCTAGGGCCGACAGGGGTTTCCTACGAGCAGTACTTC
TRBJ2-5 | TRBV15 | TRBD2 | - | CATSRDGLGLATQYF | TGTGCCACCAGCAGAGATGGGTTGGGACTAGCAACCCAGTACTTC
TRBJ2-1 | TRBV5-4 | TRBD1 | - | CASRTGANEQFF | TGTGCCAGCAGGACAGGGGCCAATGAGCAGTTCTTC
TRBJ2-7 | TRBV5-5 | TRBD1 | - | CASSWEGQGISYEQYF | TGTGCCAGCAGCTGGGAGGGACAGGGCATAAGCTACGAGCAGTACTTC
TRBJ2-1 | TRBV7-9 | - | - | CASSLAGVEQFF | TGTGCCAGCAGCTTAGCTGGGGTAGAGCAGTTCTTC
TRBJ1-5 | TRBV10-3 | - | - | CAISGVDSNQPQHF | TGTGCCATCAGTGGGGTGGACAGTAATCAGCCCCAGCATTTT
TRBJ1-5 | TRBV28 | TRBD1 | - | CASATGQVDNQPQHF | TGTGCCAGCGCAACCGGACAGGTCGACAATCAGCCCCAGCATTTT
TRBJ1-1 | TRBV7-8 | - | - | CASSLDGGSTEAFF | TGTGCCAGCAGCTTAGATGGGGGGTCCACTGAAGCTTTCTTT
TRBJ1-1 | TRBV6-5 | - | - | CASSYQTKGLNTEAFF | TGTGCCAGCAGTTACCAGACGAAGGGTCTGAACACTGAAGCTTTCTTT
TRBJ1-2 | TRBV7-8 | - | - | CASSLASPLGYGYTF | TGTGCCAGCAGCTTAGCGTCCCCCTTGGGCTATGGCTACACCTTC
TRBJ1-1 | TRBV6-1 | - | - | CASSEAPGGTEAFF | TGTGCCAGCAGTGAAGCTCCTGGTGGGACTGAAGCTTTCTTT
TRBJ2-2 | TRBV18 | TRBD2 | - | CASSPGLAGGPTGELFF | TGTGCCAGCTCACCGGGACTAGCGGGAGGGCCGACCGGGGAGCTGTTTTTT